Listed here are 26 T cell receptor beta chains from one sample, sequenced in a study of shared clonotypes between healthy human individuals. The table came from immunoSEQ multiplex PCR; TCRdb's copy has only in-frame clones and leaves some out. The repertoire consists of around 1 million clones, with 70% to 85% occurring once and the leading ten covering nearly 1.5%. Sequencing input: memory CD4+ T cells sorted from blood. Subset noted: CD45RA-negative fraction. Receptors were obtained from a man between 18 and 35 years old in good health.

V usage is TRBV30 and J usage is TRBJ2-5, with D possibly TRBD2 on 7 matching bases. Germline V CDR1 and CDR2: GTSNPN, SVGIG (reference sequence). The length of the CDR3 is 15 residues. Trimming shortened V by 5 bases and J by 5 bases, and 21 bases separated the two germline ends. CDR3 loop: CAWSPGLLQGETQYF. The CDR3 bases are TGTGCCTGGTCCCCGGGACTACTTCAGGGGGAGACCCAGTACTTC.

V is TRBV28 and J is TRBJ2-3, with D possibly called TRBD1 or TRBD2 (6 bases each). The CDR3 has 15 residues. V was shortened by 4 bases and J by 2 bases, with 13 bases between the two germline ends. Germline values: CDR1 MDHEN, CDR2 SYDVKM. The CDR3 DNA reads TGTGCCAGCAGTTCCCCTGGGGGGCTCACAGATACGCAGTATTTT. Residues: CASSSPGGLTDTQYF.

The chain joins TRBV20-1 to TRBJ1-1; D uncertain. The germline CDR1 and CDR2 sequences are DFQATT and SNEGSKA (reference sequence). The CDR3 covers 11 residues. Trimming removed 4 bases at V and 11 bases at J, with 14 bases between. In DNA form, the CDR3 reads TGCAGTGCTATGCCCTCTCTACTGGCTTTCTTT. Translation gives CSAMPSLLAFF.

This clone was seen only a few times. The rearrangement joins TRBV15 to TRBJ1-1; no definite D call. This CDR3 is 13 amino acids long. The V gene lost 0 bases and the J gene lost 6 bases, with 8 bases spanning the gap. Germline CDR1 is LNHNV and CDR2 is YYDKDF (reference sequence). This CDR3 reads CATSRDRRAEAFF. As DNA, the CDR3 is TGTGCCACCAGCAGAGACCGTCGAGCTGAAGCTTTCTTT.

The rearrangement links TRBV30 to TRBJ1-3; D is undetermined. The CDR3 extends over 14 amino acids. The V and J ends lost 0 bases and 4 bases respectively, with 10 bases between them. Per germline, CDR1 GTSNPN and CDR2 SVGIG (reference sequence). The CDR3 nucleotides are TGTGCCTGGAGTGTAAAGGGAAAAGGAAACACCATATATTTT. Translated, it gives CAWSVKGKGNTIYF.

This CDR3 reads CASSPYKDEKLFF. In DNA, the CDR3 is TGTGCCAGCAGCCCATATAAGGATGAAAAACTGTTTTTT. V is TRBV7-2 and J is TRBJ1-4, with no clear D. Germline V lookup: CDR1 SGHTA, CDR2 FQGNSA. The length of the CDR3 is 13 residues. V lost 5 bases, J lost 6 bases, and 10 bases lay in between.

This clone was counted once. The rearrangement joins TRBV7-2 to TRBJ2-2, with TRBD2 identical over 12 bases. Germline CDR1 reads SGHTA; CDR2 reads FQGNSA. The J segment lost 3 bases and the V segment lost 6 bases, leaving 5 bases of the junction unmatched. The CDR3 spans 16 residues. CDR3 amino acids: CASRSLAGGDTGELFF. DNA for the CDR3: TGTGCCAGCAGATCACTAGCGGGAGGTGACACCGGGGAGCTGTTTTTT.

The rearrangement links TRBV6-5 to TRBJ1-4, with no clear D. The V and J ends lost 6 bases and 0 bases respectively, with 11 bases between them. Germline CDR1 is MNHEY and CDR2 is SVGAGI. CDR3 length: 15 residues. In DNA, the CDR3 is TGTGCCAGCAGGCAGTTACTGTCAACTAATGAAAAACTGTTTTTT. Its translation is CASRQLLSTNEKLFF.

With regard to this clone: This may come from a read error, since a much larger clone is one base off. The V gene is TRBV27, the J gene TRBJ2-2, with TRBD2 matching over 13 bases. V lost 4 bases, J lost 7 bases, and 9 bases stayed unmatched. CDR1 is MNHEY and CDR2 is SMNVEV in the germline V gene (reference sequence). The CDR3 has 17 residues. The DNA of the CDR3 is TGTGCCAGCAGTTCTCGGACTAGCGGGAGTTTGGGCGGGGAGCTGTTTTTT. This codes for CASSSRTSGSLGGELFF.

The rearrangement joins TRBV4-2 to TRBJ2-7; D call uncertain. Looked up from germline, CDR1 is LGHNA and CDR2 is YNFKEQ. The CDR3 sequence is 12 residues long. V gave up 0 bases and J gave up 5 bases, with 5 bases separating them. The CDR3 sequence: CASSQDYNEQYF. As DNA, the CDR3 is TGTGCCAGCAGCCAAGATTACAACGAGCAGTACTTC.

The chain combines TRBV28 with TRBJ1-3; 8 bases map to TRBD1. Germline CDR1 MDHEN, CDR2 SYDVKM. The CDR3 runs to 15 residues. V lost 2 bases and J lost 6; bases outside the gene matches: 6. The DNA of the CDR3 is TGTGCCAGCAGTTTAGGCGGACAGGGCGCAAACACCATATATTTT. Protein: CASSLGGQGANTIYF. Full variable domain (outside the CDR3, taken from reference TRBV28 and TRBJ1-3): DVKVTQSSRYLVKRTGEKVFLECVQDMDHENMFWYRQDPGLGLRLIYFSYDVKMKEKGDIPEGYSVSREKKERFSLILESASTNQTSMYLCASSLGGQGANTIYFGEGSWLTVV.

This sequence joins TRBV19 and TRBJ1-1; D is unclear. V was pared by 5 bases and J by 1 base, with 8 bases between. Germline V gene sequence: CDR1 LNHDA, CDR2 SQIVND (reference sequence). This CDR3 is 13 amino acids long. CDR3 sequence: CASSAPENTEAFF. The CDR3 DNA reads TGTGCCAGTAGTGCCCCAGAGAACACTGAAGCTTTCTTT.

This sequence joins TRBV7-6 and TRBJ1-1; 9 bases are a match to TRBD1. Trimming cost V 4 bases and J 0 bases; bases outside gene matches: 12. From germline, CDR1 is SGHVS and CDR2 FNYEAQ. CDR3 length: 18 amino acids. DNA for the CDR3: TGTGCCAGCAGCTCCGACCGGGACAGGGCGAATTTGAACACTGAAGCTTTCTTT. Protein: CASSSDRDRANLNTEAFF.

This clone occurred a few times. The chain carries TRBV5-6 and TRBJ1-6; TRBD1 agrees at 9 bases. This CDR3 region has 14 residues. The J segment lost 9 bases and the V segment lost 4 bases, leaving 5 bases of the junction unmatched. Germline lookup yields CDR1 SGHDT and CDR2 YYEEEE. The CDR3 DNA is TGTGCCAGCAGCGCCGGGACAGGGCGTTCACCCCTCCACTTT. Residues: CASSAGTGRSPLHF.

This rearrangement joins TRBV5-6 to TRBJ1-1; TRBD1 agrees at 9 bases. The germline V gene has CDR1 SGHDT and CDR2 YYEEEE. Unmatched junction bases numbered 7, after V lost 3 bases and J lost 4 bases. The CDR3 is 15 amino acids. The CDR3 sequence is CASSWGQGFSTEAFF. The CDR3 DNA is TGTGCCAGCAGCTGGGGACAGGGTTTTAGCACTGAAGCTTTCTTT.

This clone appeared once. This chain joins TRBV6-5 and TRBJ2-7; D assignment may be TRBD1 or TRBD2 (6 bases each). From germline, CDR1 is MNHEY and CDR2 SVGAGI. This CDR3 spans 11 amino acids. V lost 10 bases to trimming and J lost 8 bases, with 15 bases between them. In DNA form, the CDR3 reads TGTGCCACCGCATCGGGGGCTCAGCAGTACTTC. Protein product: CATASGAQQYF.

The J gene is TRBJ1-4, the V gene TRBV7-8; 8 nucleotides align to TRBD1. The CDR3 is 15 amino acids. Germline loops: CDR1 SGHVS, CDR2 FQNEAQ. The trim removed 2 bases at V and 2 bases at J, leaving 1 base unmatched. The CDR3 sequence: CASSLRTGTNEKLFF. DNA of the CDR3: TGTGCCAGCAGCTTAAGGACAGGGACTAATGAAAAACTGTTTTTT.

The chain combines TRBV6-5 with TRBJ1-2; 9 bases align to TRBD1. Losses at the gene ends were 4 bases for V and 8 bases for J; bases not matched to a gene: 8. This CDR3 is 14 amino acids long. Germline V gene data show CDR1 as MNHEY and CDR2 as SVGAGI. The CDR3 loop reads CASSSTGGGRGYTF. In DNA form, the CDR3 reads TGTGCCAGCAGTTCAACAGGGGGCGGAAGAGGCTACACCTTC.

V gene TRBV27 combines with J gene TRBJ2-1, with 8 bases that match TRBD2. V lost 6 bases and J lost 12; bases outside the gene matches: 7. Germline V gives CDR1 MNHEY, CDR2 SMNVEV (reference sequence). The CDR3 covers 12 residues. CDR3 DNA sequence: TGTGCCAGCAGCCAAAGCGGGAGTGGGCAGTTCTTC. This encodes CASSQSGSGQFF.

The genes are TRBV7-2 and TRBJ2-7; no clear D. In germline, CDR1 is SGHTA, CDR2 FQGNSA. CDR3 length equals 15 residues. With 2 bases removed from V and 0 bases from J, the gap between germline ends came to 11 bases. CDR3 region: CASSLSPVSSYEQYF. CDR3 nucleotide sequence: TGTGCCAGCAGCTTATCCCCCGTCAGCTCCTACGAGCAGTACTTC. Together with reference TRBV7-2 and TRBJ2-7, the CDR3 gives the full variable domain: GAGVSQSPSNKVTEKGKDVELRCDPISGHTALYWYRQSLGQGLEFLIYFQGNSAPDKSGLPSDRFSAERTGGSVSTLTIQRTQQEDSAVYLCASSLSPVSSYEQYFGPGTRLTVT.

This chain joins TRBV30 and TRBJ2-1, with 10 bases fitting TRBD1. The J segment lost 2 bases and the V segment lost 3 bases, leaving 4 bases of the junction unmatched. Germline V gene data show CDR1 as GTSNPN and CDR2 as SVGIG (reference sequence). The CDR3 runs to 15 residues. CDR3 loop: CAWRKGTGAYNEQFF. The CDR3 DNA sequence: TGTGCCTGGAGGAAGGGGACAGGGGCCTACAATGAGCAGTTCTTC.

The chain couples TRBV6-1 to TRBJ1-2; D ambiguous. V lost 5 bases and J lost 0, with 13 bases in between. The CDR3 is 15 amino acids. Germline lookup yields CDR1 MNHNS and CDR2 SASEGT. The CDR3 nucleotides read TGTGCCAGCAGTCCTCGACCGGGAGCTAACTATGGCTACACCTTC. As protein: CASSPRPGANYGYTF.

This clone was detected once. CDR3 in DNA: TGTGCCAGCAGCTCCCGGGGAGCTAATCAGCCCCAGCATTTT. It is translated as CASSSRGANQPQHF. This rearrangement joins TRBV7-2 to TRBJ1-5; D not certain. The length of the CDR3 is 14 residues. Deletions cut 4 bases from V and 4 bases from J, with 11 bases between. Germline loops: CDR1 SGHTA, CDR2 FQGNSA.

This clone was observed at least ten times. Germline and junction disagree at one end, which may indicate a read error. J is TRBJ2-7 and V is TRBV28; 8 nucleotides align to TRBD1. CDR1 is MDHEN and CDR2 is SYDVKM in the germline V gene. The CDR3 contains 13 residues. CDR3 region: CASSQYGQGLVHF. The CDR3 nucleotides read TGTGCCAGCAGCCAATACGGACAGGGATTGGTGCACTTC.

V gene TRBV2 combines with J gene TRBJ2-1; 11 bases fit TRBD2. Germline loops: CDR1 SNHLY, CDR2 FYNNEI. The CDR3 extends over 19 amino acids. Trimming removed 6 bases from V and 4 bases from J; junction bases left unmatched: 17. CDR3: CASRISREVGLAAYNEQFF. CDR3 DNA: TGTGCCAGCAGGATAAGCCGAGAAGTGGGACTAGCGGCGTACAATGAGCAGTTCTTC.

The chain employs TRBV5-1 and TRBJ2-7; 10 nucleotides agree with TRBD1. Germline CDR1 is SGHRS and CDR2 is YFSETQ. J was trimmed by 4 bases and V by 5 bases; bases with no gene match: 6. The CDR3 loop spans 14 amino acids. CDR3 coding DNA: TGCGCCAGCAGTGGACAGGGGGGTCTATACGAGCAGTACTTC. Translation: CASSGQGGLYEQYF.